Listed here are 7 T cell receptor beta chains from one sample, sequenced in a study of blood T cell repertoires in COVID-19. Profiled with immunoSEQ multiplex PCR; TCRdb holds only in-frame clones, not every one. The sample includes approximately 130,000 clones, around three quarters of them seen just once. Input material: peripheral blood. The receptors originated from a human donor in a cohort sampled during active COVID-19.

This clone occurred a few times. The chain uses TRBV13 and TRBJ2-2; 7 bases fit TRBD1. The CDR3 covers 16 residues. From germline, CDR1 is PRHDT and CDR2 FYEKMQ (reference sequence). Trimming took 5 bases from V and 1 from J; bases not matched to a gene: 7. CDR3 sequence reads: CASSPTGMGNTGELFF. The CDR3, as DNA: TGTGCCAGCAGCCCGACAGGGATGGGGAACACCGGGGAGCTGTTTTTT.

This clone has only one observation. V is TRBV28 and J is TRBJ1-1; D might be TRBD1 (5 bases). The CDR3 is 16 amino acids. Germline CDR1 MDHEN, CDR2 SYDVKM. Trimming took 1 base from V and 0 from J, leaving 12 bases between them. CDR3 coding DNA: TGTGCCAGCAGTTTATTAGGGGCAGGGATGAACACTGAAGCTTTCTTT. It codes for CASSLLGAGMNTEAFF. Filled out from reference TRBV28 and TRBJ1-1, the complete variable domain reads DVKVTQSSRYLVKRTGEKVFLECVQDMDHENMFWYRQDPGLGLRLIYFSYDVKMKEKGDIPEGYSVSREKKERFSLILESASTNQTSMYLCASSLLGAGMNTEAFFGQGTRLTVV.

J is TRBJ1-3 and V is TRBV28, with D perhaps TRBD1 (5 bases). The CDR3 contains 17 residues. Germline CDR1 is MDHEN and CDR2 is SYDVKM. The V end lost 1 base, the J end lost 3 bases, and 16 bases lay between the germline ends. CDR3 sequence: CASSLLYAAGYGNTIYF. The CDR3 coding sequence is TGTGCCAGCAGTTTATTGTATGCGGCAGGGTATGGAAACACCATATATTTT.

V is TRBV6-4 and J is TRBJ1-6; tentative D call: TRBD1 (5 bases). The CDR3 covers 15 residues. V was clipped by 2 bases and J by 10 bases, with 15 bases between them. Germline loops: CDR1 MRHNA, CDR2 SNTAGT. CDR3 sequence (DNA): TGTGCCAGCAGTGACCGCACAGGAGGGCAATCACCCCTCCACTTT. It specifies CASSDRTGGQSPLHF.

V usage is TRBV3-1 (or the pseudogene TRBV3-2) and J usage is TRBJ2-7; maybe TRBD2 (6 bases). Trimming pared 4 bases from V and 2 bases from J, leaving 12 bases between. The CDR3 spans 14 residues. Germline V gene sequence: CDR1 LGHDT, CDR2 YNNKEL (reference sequence). The CDR3 nucleotides read TGTGCCAGCAGCCCGGGAGCTGGAACCTACGAGCAGTACTTC. It encodes CASSPGAGTYEQYF.

This sequence joins TRBV9 and TRBJ1-1, with 7 bases fitting TRBD1. Per germline, CDR1 SGDLS and CDR2 YYNGEE. With V trimmed by 7 bases and J by 1 base, 7 bases remained unmatched. The CDR3 is 14 amino acids. The CDR3 protein is CASDKTGANTEAFF. The CDR3 DNA reads TGTGCCAGCGACAAAACAGGGGCGAACACTGAAGCTTTCTTT. The whole variable domain, filled in from reference TRBV9 and TRBJ1-1, reads DSGVTQTPKHLITATGQRVTLRCSPRSGDLSVYWYQQSLDQGLQFLIQYYNGEERAKGNILERFSAQQFPDLHSELNLSSLELGDSALYFCASDKTGANTEAFFGQGTRLTVV.

On this clone itself: Additional DNA sequences in this sample encode the identical CDR3. This chain joins TRBV5-1 and TRBJ1-1, with a weak D call TRBD1 (6 bases). CDR3 length equals 14 residues. From germline, CDR1 is SGHRS and CDR2 YFSETQ. V was clipped by 0 bases and J by 1 base, with 7 bases between them. For the CDR3, the DNA is TGCGCCAGCAGCTTGGGGACAGCGAACACTGAAGCTTTCTTT. Translated: CASSLGTANTEAFF.